The rows below give T cell receptor beta chains drawn from one sample of a study of follicular helper T cells after annual influenza vaccination. The method was immunoSEQ multiplex PCR; TCRdb's version includes in-frame clones alone and lacks a portion of them. The sample contains 10,000 to 15,000 clones, roughly three quarters of which appear only once. Source: CXCR5- memory CD4+ T cells sorted from blood, taken on the day of influenza vaccination. Source of these receptors: an adult who received the influenza vaccine. Each CDR3 is given with its conserved first and last residue. Fields, in order: clone size, V gene, J gene, D gene, CDR3 protein, CDR3 DNA. A D gene is named only where the DNA matches it firmly. Clone size appears in some rows only: once, few, many, or a class for an expanded clone.

>few|TRBV7-9|TRBJ1-1|TRBD1
CASSFEGQAEAFF
TGTGCCAGCAGCTTTGAGGGACAGGCGGAAGCTTTCTTT
>NA|TRBV7-3|TRBJ2-6|NA
CASRTGSGANVLTF
TGTGCCAGCAGAACAGGGTCTGGGGCCAACGTCCTGACTTTC
>NA|TRBV7-3|TRBJ2-1|TRBD1
CASSSRDRPNEQFF
TGTGCCAGCAGCTCTCGGGACAGGCCCAATGAGCAGTTCTTC
>NA|TRBV6-1|TRBJ2-1|TRBD1
CASSVLTGGSYNEQFF
TGTGCCAGCAGTGTCTTGACAGGGGGTTCCTACAATGAGCAGTTCTTC
>NA|TRBV27|TRBJ1-5|NA
CASNPPGPGDQPQHF
TGTGCCAGCAACCCCCCGGGACCTGGAGATCAGCCCCAGCATTTT
>once|TRBV7-8|TRBJ2-1|NA
CASSLTSSHEQFF
TGTGCCAGCAGCTTGACCTCCAGTCATGAGCAGTTCTTC
>NA|TRBV9|TRBJ1-5|NA
CASSVRGYSNQPQHF
TGTGCCAGCAGCGTCAGGGGATATAGCAATCAGCCCCAGCATTTT
>NA|TRBV19|TRBJ1-1|NA
CASSIEPRRNTEAFF
TGTGCCAGTAGTATAGAGCCGAGAAGGAACACTGAAGCTTTCTTT
>NA|TRBV4-1|TRBJ1-1|NA
CASSQVGQGNTEAFF
TGCGCCAGCAGCCAAGTAGGTCAGGGGAACACTGAAGCTTTCTTT
>NA|TRBV7-8|TRBJ1-1|NA
CASSLVYTQNTEAFF
TGTGCCAGCAGCTTAGTTTACACCCAGAACACTGAAGCTTTCTTT
>NA|TRBV11-2|TRBJ2-7|NA
CASSLQGTASYEQYF
TGTGCCAGCAGCCTCCAAGGGACCGCTTCCTACGAGCAGTACTTC
>NA|TRBV5-1|TRBJ2-2|TRBD1
CASFSGGLGTGELFF
TGCGCCAGCTTCTCAGGGGGATTAGGAACCGGGGAGCTGTTTTTT
>NA|TRBV6-5|TRBJ2-7|TRBD1
CASSYIWDRGYEQYF
TGTGCCAGCAGTTACATTTGGGACAGGGGTTACGAGCAGTACTTC
>NA|TRBV7-9|TRBJ1-5|NA
CASSLESGDQPQHF
TGTGCCAGCAGCTTAGAGTCAGGGGATCAGCCCCAGCATTTT
>once|TRBV7-9|TRBJ1-4|TRBD1
CASSLSPGGGEKLFF
TGTGCCAGCAGCTTATCTCCAGGGGGCGGTGAAAAACTGTTTTTT
>NA|TRBV4-3|TRBJ2-3|NA
CASSQEYSFPADTQYF
TGCGCCAGCAGCCAAGAGTATTCGTTTCCAGCGGATACGCAGTATTTT
>NA|TRBV5-8|TRBJ2-7|NA
CASSKAAAYEQYF
TGTGCCAGCTCGAAGGCCGCAGCTTACGAGCAGTACTTC
>NA|TRBV11-3|TRBJ2-7|TRBD2
CASSSGLAPYEQYF
TGTGCCAGCAGCTCGGGACTAGCCCCCTACGAGCAGTACTTC
>NA|TRBV5-1|TRBJ1-3|NA
CASSQSGYSGNTIYF
TGCGCCAGCAGCCAATCAGGGTATTCTGGAAACACCATATATTTT
>NA|TRBV7-2|TRBJ2-5|TRBD2
CASSRGGPETQYF
TGTGCCAGCAGTCGGGGGGGCCCTGAGACCCAGTACTTC
>NA|TRBV19|TRBJ1-2|NA
CASSIKEGSYGYTF
TGTGCCAGTAGTATCAAGGAAGGTAGCTATGGCTACACCTTC
>NA|TRBV5-6|TRBJ2-2|NA
CASSLRGYRAGELFF
TGTGCCAGCAGCTTGCGGGGTTACAGGGCCGGGGAGCTGTTTTTT
>NA|TRBV6-5|TRBJ1-1|NA
CASSYSRVTEAFF
TGTGCCAGCAGTTACTCGAGGGTCACTGAAGCTTTCTTT
>NA|TRBV18|TRBJ2-7|NA
CASSTYSYEQYF
TGTGCCAGCTCAACCTACTCCTACGAGCAGTACTTC
>NA|TRBV7-6|TRBJ2-3|TRBD2
CASSLSPSGATSTDTQYF
TGTGCCAGCAGCTTATCACCCAGCGGGGCAACTAGCACAGATACGCAGTATTTT
>NA|TRBV7-2|TRBJ1-4|TRBD1
CASSSPDRANEKLFF
TGTGCCAGCAGCTCCCCGGACAGGGCTAATGAAAAACTGTTTTTT
>NA|TRBV2|TRBJ1-1|NA
CASSGDGWVTEAFF
TGTGCCAGCAGCGGAGACGGGTGGGTCACTGAAGCTTTCTTT
>NA|TRBV11-3|TRBJ2-7|NA
CASSPPRGRITYEQYF
TGTGCCAGCAGCCCACCCCGGGGTCGGATTACCTACGAGCAGTACTTC
>few|TRBV9|TRBJ2-1|TRBD1
CASSTSRDRVNEQFF
TGTGCCAGCAGCACGTCCCGGGACAGGGTCAATGAGCAGTTCTTC
>NA|TRBV7-8|TRBJ2-7|TRBD1
CASSLRFTGVTYEQYF
TGTGCCAGCAGCTTAAGGTTTACAGGGGTAACCTACGAGCAGTACTTC
>NA|TRBV7-9|TRBJ1-6|NA
CASSIRDGLAPLHF
TGTGCCAGCAGCATTCGGGACGGTCTGGCGCCCCTCCACTTT
>NA|TRBV5-8|TRBJ2-1|TRBD1
CASSFGTVFEGEQFF
TGTGCCAGCAGCTTCGGGACAGTCTTCGAGGGTGAGCAGTTCTTC
>NA|TRBV6-4|TRBJ2-1|NA
CASSDSRNEQFF
TGTGCCAGCAGTGACAGTCGGAATGAGCAGTTCTTC
>NA|TRBV4-1|TRBJ1-5|NA
CASSQEGRGHQPQHF
TGCGCCAGCAGCCAAGAGGGGCGGGGGCATCAGCCCCAGCATTTT
>few|TRBV10-3|TRBJ1-6|TRBD1
CATDTDRGPLNSPLHF
TGTGCCACCGATACCGACAGGGGTCCCCTAAATTCACCCCTCCACTTT
>few|TRBV2|TRBJ1-1|TRBD1
CASSDAGQHEAFF
TGTGCCAGCAGCGACGCGGGACAGCATGAAGCTTTCTTT
>NA|TRBV6-5|TRBJ2-3|NA
CASSYSAAPRAYF
TGTGCCAGCAGTTATTCAGCCGCCCCACGGGCATATTTT
>NA|TRBV5-3|TRBJ1-5|NA
CARSQCYSGDNQPQHF
TGTGCCAGAAGCCAGTGCTACTCTGGGGATAATCAGCCCCAGCATTTT
>NA|TRBV5-6|TRBJ1-6|TRBD1
CASRLTGRNSPLHF
TGTGCCAGCAGACTGACAGGGAGAAATTCACCCCTCCACTTT
>NA|TRBV7-2|TRBJ1-1|NA
CASSRQVGDTEAFF
TGTGCCAGCAGCCGCCAGGTGGGGGACACTGAAGCTTTCTTT
>NA|TRBV20-1|TRBJ1-2|NA
CSATRVNGYTF
TGCAGTGCTACGAGGGTGAACGGCTACACCTTC
>NA|TRBV9|TRBJ1-2|NA
CASSATGTPLYGYTF
TGTGCCAGCAGCGCTACAGGGACCCCGCTCTATGGCTACACCTTC
>NA|TRBV7-9|TRBJ1-4|NA
CASSSARGHGGRKLFF
TGTGCCAGCAGCTCAGCCCGGGGCCACGGAGGCCGAAAACTGTTTTTT
>NA|TRBV9|TRBJ2-1|NA
CASSVGTTWGYNEQFF
TGTGCCAGCAGCGTAGGGACTACTTGGGGCTACAATGAGCAGTTCTTC
>NA|TRBV9|TRBJ2-5|TRBD1
CASSPGRTGVETQYF
TGTGCCAGCAGCCCCGGACGGACAGGGGTCGAGACCCAGTACTTC
>NA|TRBV7-2|TRBJ2-7|NA
CASSPDSFSYEQYF
TGTGCCAGCAGCCCCGACAGCTTTTCCTACGAGCAGTACTTC
>NA|TRBV20-1|TRBJ2-3|NA
CSVWGTDTQYF
TGCAGTGTCTGGGGCACAGATACGCAGTATTTT
>NA|TRBV9|TRBJ1-1|TRBD1
CASNQLPGTGGDAFF
TGTGCCAGCAACCAACTTCCCGGGACAGGGGGCGATGCTTTCTTT
>NA|TRBV5-1|TRBJ1-4|NA
CASSLVDRRDEKLFF
TGCGCCAGCAGCTTAGTTGACAGAAGGGATGAAAAACTGTTTTTT
>NA|TRBV19|TRBJ2-3|TRBD1
CASSTTGPPDTQYF
TGTGCCAGTAGTACGACAGGGCCGCCAGATACGCAGTATTTT
>NA|TRBV2|TRBJ2-3|NA
CARQGPGTDTQYF
TGTGCCAGACAGGGACCCGGCACAGATACGCAGTATTTT
>NA|TRBV6-6|TRBJ1-3|NA
CASSYGKGGGNTIYF
TGTGCCAGCAGTTACGGGAAAGGAGGTGGAAACACCATATATTTT
>once|TRBV27|TRBJ1-2|NA
CASSYGGHGYTF
TGTGCCAGCAGTTATGGTGGGCATGGCTACACCTTC
>NA|TRBV4-3|TRBJ2-3|TRBD1
CASSQDPRYRDRVYF
TGCGCCAGCAGCCAAGATCCGAGGTATCGGGACAGGGTGTATTTT
>NA|TRBV6-9|TRBJ2-7|TRBD1
CASSYRDRGYEQYF
TGTGCCAGCAGTTACCGGGACAGGGGTTACGAGCAGTACTTC
>NA|TRBV4-2|TRBJ2-4|NA
CASSQDGPGQEGRNIQYF
TGTGCCAGCAGCCAAGACGGCCCGGGGCAGGAGGGCAGAAACATTCAGTACTTC
>NA|TRBV11-2|TRBJ1-1|NA
CASSLDLGLQAFF
TGTGCCAGCAGCTTAGATCTTGGACTCCAAGCTTTCTTT
>NA|TRBV4-1|TRBJ2-6|NA
CASSHVRPAKVVGGANVLTF
TGCGCCAGCAGCCACGTTCGCCCAGCTAAGGTGGTAGGAGGGGCCAACGTCCTGACTTTC